This is a list of T cell receptor beta chains from one sample in a study of identical twins. TCRdb reprocessed the 5' RACE reads with MiXCR, giving one entry per CDR3 protein. The sample includes some 790,000 distinct CDR3 sequences, 15% to 20% of them seen just once. The same sample was also used in a study of T cells expressing NK-cell markers.

What was sequenced was PBMCs. Receptors originate from a woman aged 18-35 years in good health. CDR3s include the opening cysteine and the closing phenylalanine or tryptophan. Each record gives: J gene, clone size, D gene, V gene, CDR3 DNA, CDR3 protein. A D gene is named only where the DNA matches it firmly. Size tells how often a clone was seen (once, few, many) or the class of an expanded clone, and some rows leave it out.

TRBJ2-2	-	TRBD2	TRBV6-5	TGTGCCAGCAGTTACGTAGCGGGAAAAACCGGGGAGCTGTTTTTT	CASSYVAGKTGELFF
TRBJ2-2	-	-	TRBV21-1	TGTGCCAGCCCTGGGCGGGGAACGAACACCGGGGAGCTGTTTTTT	CASPGRGTNTGELFF
TRBJ2-7	few	-	TRBV7-2	TGTGCCAGCGGCCTCGGAGTTGGCGAGCAGTACTTC	CASGLGVGEQYF
TRBJ2-7	-	-	TRBV10-2	TGCGCCAGCAGTGATAGAGACGAGCAGTACTTC	CASSDRDEQYF
TRBJ1-2	-	-	TRBV5-1	TGCGCCAGCAGTCTCCAGGACGGCTATGGCTACACCTTC	CASSLQDGYGYTF
TRBJ2-7	-	-	TRBV12-3/TRBV12-4	TGTGCCAGCAGTTCGAGATCGGGACTTTCTCAACCCTACGAGCAGTACTTC	CASSSRSGLSQPYEQYF
TRBJ1-4	-	-	TRBV7-8	TGTGCCAGCAGCCCCTTGGTGGCTGCAACTAATGAAAAACTGTTTTTT	CASSPLVAATNEKLFF
TRBJ2-7	-	-	TRBV12-3/TRBV12-4	TGTGCCTGCAGTTTTGTGCGCTACGAGCAGTACTTC	CACSFVRYEQYF
TRBJ1-1	few	-	TRBV7-2	TGTGCCAGCAGCTTAATGTGGTTAAAGGACACTGAAGCTTTCTTT	CASSLMWLKDTEAFF
TRBJ2-1	-	-	TRBV20-1	TGCAGTGCTGGGGAACTAGGCTCTCTGGGGGAGCAGTTCTTC	CSAGELGSLGEQFF
TRBJ2-2	-	-	TRBV5-1	TGCGCCAGCAGGTCTGGCCGACAGACGAACACCGGGGAGCTGTTTTTT	CASRSGRQTNTGELFF
TRBJ2-6	few	TRBD1	TRBV14	TGTGCCAGCAGGGCCCTCGGGACAGGGGTTCCTGGGGCCAACGTCCTGACTTTC	CASRALGTGVPGANVLTF
TRBJ2-5	-	TRBD2	TRBV6-5	TGTGCCAGCAGTTACTCTAGCGGGGGCGAAGAGACCCAGTACTTC	CASSYSSGGEETQYF
TRBJ1-5	-	-	TRBV6-1	TGTGCCAGCAGGACCGCGACAGGTATGAATCAGCCCCAGCATTTT	CASRTATGMNQPQHF
TRBJ2-2	-	-	TRBV5-5	TGTGCCAGCAGATTGGAGTGGACGAACACCGGGGAGCTGTTTTTT	CASRLEWTNTGELFF
TRBJ2-3	few	TRBD2	TRBV4-3	TGCGCCAGCAGCCAAGATTCGAATCTAGCGGGAGCTAGGGATACGCAGTATTTT	CASSQDSNLAGARDTQYF
TRBJ1-5	few	-	TRBV7-2	TGTGCCAGCAGCTTAGCGCTAAGGGGGGATGGAGGTCAGCCCCAGCATTTT	CASSLALRGDGGQPQHF
TRBJ2-5	few	TRBD2	TRBV3-1	TGTGCCAGCAGCCCCAGCGGGGTTAAAGAGACCCAGTACTTC	CASSPSGVKETQYF
TRBJ1-2	few	-	TRBV12-3/TRBV12-4	TGTGCCAGCAGCTTTCTTCAAAGGGGGGTTAATGGCTACACCTTC	CASSFLQRGVNGYTF
TRBJ1-1	-	-	TRBV5-1	TGCGCCAGCAGCGAGGTCATGAACACTGAAGCTTTCTTT	CASSEVMNTEAFF
TRBJ2-6	once	-	TRBV7-9	TGTGCCAGCAGCTTCGTGACAGGGGCCAACGTCCTGACTTTC	CASSFVTGANVLTF
TRBJ2-7	-	-	TRBV20-1	TGCAGTGCTAGAGATCGGGGCAAGCAGTACTTC	CSARDRGKQYF
TRBJ2-3	few	-	TRBV27	TGTGCCAGCAGTTTACCCCTCGGCGTCGGCAGCACAGATACGCAGTATTTT	CASSLPLGVGSTDTQYF
TRBJ1-2	few	TRBD1	TRBV14	TGTGCCAGCAGCGGGACAGGGTACTATGGCTACACCTTC	CASSGTGYYGYTF
TRBJ2-2	-	-	TRBV12-3/TRBV12-4	TGTGCCAGCACCTGGGGGGCAGGGGTTCCCGGGGAGCTGTTTTTT	CASTWGAGVPGELFF
TRBJ1-1	few	-	TRBV9	TGTGCCAGCAGCGTAGATGGCAGCGGGAACCCTGAAGCTTTCTTT	CASSVDGSGNPEAFF
TRBJ2-2	-	TRBD2	TRBV7-2	TGTGCCAGCAGCTTAAGCGGGACTAGCGTATCTCACCGGGAGCTGTTTTTT	CASSLSGTSVSHRELFF
TRBJ2-3	-	TRBD2	TRBV2	TGTGCCAGCAGTCGACCATGGACGGAGCGGGGAGGTACAGATACGCAGTATTTT	CASSRPWTERGGTDTQYF
TRBJ2-5	-	-	TRBV20-1	TGCAGTGCTATCTCCGGGGGTACTAAAGAGACCCAGTACTTC	CSAISGGTKETQYF
TRBJ2-3	-	-	TRBV5-1	TGCGCCAGCCAGTTTGGGATCTCAGCTAATACGCAGTATTTT	CASQFGISANTQYF
TRBJ1-1	-	-	TRBV12-3/TRBV12-4	TGTGCCAGCAGTTTAATTATGGCAGCCGCTTTCTTT	CASSLIMAAAFF
TRBJ1-1	many	-	TRBV20-1	TGCAGTGCTAGCCAGGGTCCGAACACTGAAGCTTTCTTT	CSASQGPNTEAFF
TRBJ2-1	-	-	TRBV5-1	TGCGCCAGCAGCTTGGAGGCAGGGTTTTACAATGAGCAGTTCTTC	CASSLEAGFYNEQFF
TRBJ1-2	many	-	TRBV5-5	TGTGCCAGCAGTTGGGGGACGGGAGGCTACACCTTC	CASSWGTGGYTF
TRBJ2-1	few	-	TRBV5-1	TGCGCCAGCAGCTTCTGGGGTGGCAATGAGCAGTTCTTC	CASSFWGGNEQFF
TRBJ2-2	-	TRBD1	TRBV5-1	TGCGCCAGCGCTGGGACAGGGTACACCGGGGAGCTGTTTTTT	CASAGTGYTGELFF
TRBJ2-3	-	-	TRBV20-1	TGCAGTGCTAGAGGGGGGATTGGACCCGAGGGAGATACGCAGTATTTT	CSARGGIGPEGDTQYF
TRBJ2-5	-	-	TRBV7-2	TGTGCCAGCAGCTTAGGGACTAGAAGGGGGGAGACCCAGTACTTC	CASSLGTRRGETQYF
TRBJ2-5	few	-	TRBV7-2	TGTGCCAGCAGCTTAGGTTCAGTGCGAGAGACCCAGTACTTC	CASSLGSVRETQYF
TRBJ2-7	-	TRBD1	TRBV28	TGTGCCAGCAGTTTTGACGGGACAGGGAGATACGAGCAGTACTTC	CASSFDGTGRYEQYF
TRBJ1-2	few	-	TRBV20-1	TGCAGTGCTAGATCGGTGTCGGGTGGCTACACCTTC	CSARSVSGGYTF
TRBJ1-2	many	TRBD1	TRBV3-1	TGTGCCAGCAGCCGCAGGGGGCTCATTGGCTACACCTTC	CASSRRGLIGYTF
TRBJ1-1	-	TRBD1	TRBV20-1	TGCAGTGCTAGAGATTGGCGGACAGGGCGGGCCACTGAAGCTTTCTTT	CSARDWRTGRATEAFF
TRBJ1-6	-	-	TRBV6-5	TGTGCCAGCAGCTTAAAAGGACTGGATAATTCACCCCTCCACTTT	CASSLKGLDNSPLHF
TRBJ2-1	-	TRBD1	TRBV5-1	TGCGCCAGCAGCTACGACAGGGTTGGCAATGAGCAGTTCTTC	CASSYDRVGNEQFF
TRBJ2-7	-	TRBD2	TRBV20-1	TGCAGTGCCCACCTTAGCGGGACCTCCTACGAGCAGTACTTC	CSAHLSGTSYEQYF
TRBJ2-1	few	-	TRBV7-2	TGTGCCAGCAGCTTAGCAAGCGCTCTATACAATGAGCAGTTCTTC	CASSLASALYNEQFF
TRBJ2-3	few	TRBD2	TRBV10-3	TGTGCCATCAGTGAGTCGGGTAGCGGGAGGCCCACAGATACGCAGTATTTT	CAISESGSGRPTDTQYF